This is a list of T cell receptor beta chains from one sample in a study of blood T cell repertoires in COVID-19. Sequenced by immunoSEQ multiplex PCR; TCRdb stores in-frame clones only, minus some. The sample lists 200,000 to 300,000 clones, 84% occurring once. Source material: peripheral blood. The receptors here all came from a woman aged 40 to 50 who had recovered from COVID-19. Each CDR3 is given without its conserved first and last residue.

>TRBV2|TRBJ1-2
ASSGQLYGYT
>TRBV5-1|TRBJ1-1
ASRSQVNTEAF
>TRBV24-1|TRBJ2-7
ATSDLVRDEQY
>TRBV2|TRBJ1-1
ASRDRELRTEAF
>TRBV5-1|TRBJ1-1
ASSPRTGWDTEAF
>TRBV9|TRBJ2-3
ASSHGGAWNTQY
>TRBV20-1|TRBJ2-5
SARDLETQY
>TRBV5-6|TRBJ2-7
ASSELGGRDPYEQY
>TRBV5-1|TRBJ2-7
ASSSGQTYEQY
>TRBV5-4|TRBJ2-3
ASRSIQGRDTQY
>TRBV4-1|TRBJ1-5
ASSPTTGRNQPQH
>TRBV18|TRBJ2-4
ASSPRATGTTGKNIQY
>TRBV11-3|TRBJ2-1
ASSPQGGPWEQF
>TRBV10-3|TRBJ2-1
AISSGGSRVNEQF
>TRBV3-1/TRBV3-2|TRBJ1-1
ASSQAGQGESF
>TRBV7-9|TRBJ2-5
ASSLAETGAETQY
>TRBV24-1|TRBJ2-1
ATSDLSPEQF
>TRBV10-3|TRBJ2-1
AIRDSYNEQF
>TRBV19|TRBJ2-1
ASSTELRGRQF
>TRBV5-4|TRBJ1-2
ASSPRGNYGYT
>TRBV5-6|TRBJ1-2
ASSSRYANGYT
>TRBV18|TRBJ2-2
ASSLTSVANTGELF
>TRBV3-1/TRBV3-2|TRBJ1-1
ASSPLTGYTEAF
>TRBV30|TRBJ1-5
AWTSTGLGQPQH
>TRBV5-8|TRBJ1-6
ASSFKTGINSPLH
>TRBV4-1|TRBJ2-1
ASSHGGGWSYNEQF
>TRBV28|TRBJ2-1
ASSLWQGFNEQF
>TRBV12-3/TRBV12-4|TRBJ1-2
ASSTGGRGGYT
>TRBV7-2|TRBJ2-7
ASSPATGVWSSYEQY
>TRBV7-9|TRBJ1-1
ASSPGQKRLMNTEAF
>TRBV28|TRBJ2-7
ASSLLQGVLYEQY
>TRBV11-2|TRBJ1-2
ASSLDPAGTAYGYT
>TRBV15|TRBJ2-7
ATSRVGESHEQY
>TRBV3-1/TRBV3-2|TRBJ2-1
ASSQEVGGRLKNEQF
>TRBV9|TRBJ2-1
ASSVAPSGSYNEQF
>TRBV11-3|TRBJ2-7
ASSPTGYEQY
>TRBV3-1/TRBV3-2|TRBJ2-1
ASSLSGGNNEQF
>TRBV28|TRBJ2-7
ASTRGGRNEQY
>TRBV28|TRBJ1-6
ASRGMYNSPLH
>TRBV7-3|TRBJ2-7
ASSLQGQGYEQY